The clone carrying this T cell receptor (beta chain) was seen once. The data were obtained in a study of shared clonotypes between healthy human individuals. Study background: The study used three CD4 naive, three CD4 memory, two CD8 naive and one CD8 memory plate per donor.

Assay used: immunoSEQ multiplex PCR; TCRdb lists only in-frame clones, some missing. Of hundreds of thousands of clones listed, around three quarters are singletons. Memory CD4+ cells were the fraction left after CD45RA+ naive selection. In germline, CDR1 is SEHNR, CDR2 FQNEAQ (reference sequence). Trimming cost V 2 bases and J 1 base, with 11 bases left between them. This CDR3 region has 15 residues. Sequenced: memory CD4+ T cells sorted from blood. Noted subset: CD45RA-negative fraction. The TCR originated in a woman between 25 and 40 years old in good health. The genes are TRBV7-9 and TRBJ1-1, with unresolved D. CDR3 amino acids: CASSLSRNWNTEAFF. The DNA for the CDR3 is TGTGCCAGCAGCTTAAGCCGGAACTGGAACACTGAAGCTTTCTTT.